Described below is a single T cell receptor (beta chain) sequence and its context. Measured with immunoSEQ multiplex PCR; TCRdb has only the in-frame clones, and not every one. The repertoire consists of under 30,000 clones, with approximately 92% occurring once and the leading ten covering approximately 8%. The sample belongs to a study of T cell responses to AZD1222 COVID-19 vaccine. The CDR3 consists of 15 residues. CDR1 and CDR2 from the germline V gene are SGHTA and FQGNSA. V was pared by 5 bases and J by 4 bases, with 9 bases of the junction left unmatched. The chain uses TRBV7-2 and TRBJ2-5, with 8 nucleotides matching TRBD1. The specimen was peripheral blood, collected 28 days after the second AZD1222 dose. The clonotype was recovered from an adult who received the AZD1222 COVID-19 vaccine. The CDR3 loop reads CASSPRTGRGETQYF. CDR3 DNA sequence: TGTGCCAGCAGCCCCAGGACAGGGAGAGGAGAGACCCAGTACTTC.